This T cell receptor beta chain appears in the sequencing data of a study of post-analysis software for immune sequencing data. Findings and caveats of the study: Among a few TRBV segments more frequent in patients than controls were TRBV5-6, TRBV5-1 and TRBV20-1. Strong co-clustering by F measure was seen for same-batch samples.

cDNA libraries of TCR beta carried unique molecular identifiers. One entry per CDR3 protein, called by TCRdb with MiXCR from the PCR reads. The sample lists about 200,000 distinct CDR3 sequences; around 29% were seen once. Trimming cost V 6 bases and J 5 bases, with 9 bases left between them. Germline V gene data show CDR1 as MNHEY and CDR2 as SVGAGI. This CDR3 contains 12 residues. In this sample, this clonotype turned up a few times. Its antigen remains unknown. The rearrangement joins TRBV6-5 to TRBJ2-3; D call uncertain. Sequencing input: blood. The receptor's source is a girl between 2 and 17 years old with multiple sclerosis. The chain's CDR3 is CASSGFGDTQYF. The CDR3 nucleotides read TGTGCCAGCAGCGGCTTCGGAGATACGCAGTATTTT.